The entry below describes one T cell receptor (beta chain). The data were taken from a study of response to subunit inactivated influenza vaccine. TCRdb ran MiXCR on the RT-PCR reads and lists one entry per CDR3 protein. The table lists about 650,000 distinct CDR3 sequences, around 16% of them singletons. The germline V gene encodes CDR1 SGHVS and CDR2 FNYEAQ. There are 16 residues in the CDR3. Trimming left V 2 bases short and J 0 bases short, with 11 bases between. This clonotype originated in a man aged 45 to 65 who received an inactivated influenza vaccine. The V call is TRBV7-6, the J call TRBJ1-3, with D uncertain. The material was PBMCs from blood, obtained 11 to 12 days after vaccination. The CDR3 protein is CASSLQPDSSGNTIYF. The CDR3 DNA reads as TGTGCCAGCAGCTTACAGCCCGATAGCTCTGGAAACACCATATATTTT.